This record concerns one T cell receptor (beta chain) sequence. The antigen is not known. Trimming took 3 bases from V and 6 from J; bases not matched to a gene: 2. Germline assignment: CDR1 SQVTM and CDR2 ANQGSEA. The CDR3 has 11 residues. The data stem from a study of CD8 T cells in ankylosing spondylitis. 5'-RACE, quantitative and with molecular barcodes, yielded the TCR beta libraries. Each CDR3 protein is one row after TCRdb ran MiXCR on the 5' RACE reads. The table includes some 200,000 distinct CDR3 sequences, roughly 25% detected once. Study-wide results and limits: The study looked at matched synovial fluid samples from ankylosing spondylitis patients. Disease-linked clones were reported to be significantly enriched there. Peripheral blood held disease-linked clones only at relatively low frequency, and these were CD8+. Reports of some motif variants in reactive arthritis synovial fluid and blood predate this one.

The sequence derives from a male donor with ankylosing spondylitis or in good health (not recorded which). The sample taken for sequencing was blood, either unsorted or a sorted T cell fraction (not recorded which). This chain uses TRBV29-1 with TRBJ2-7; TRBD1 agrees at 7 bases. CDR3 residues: CSVETGPEQYF. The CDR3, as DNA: TGCAGCGTTGAGACAGGGCCCGAGCAGTACTTC.